The T cell receptor beta chain described here comes from a study of blood T cell repertoires in COVID-19. The repertoire was sequenced with immunoSEQ multiplex PCR; TCRdb's copy has only in-frame clones and lacks some. The sample has 90,000 to 120,000 clones, 70% to 90% seen once. Germline CDR1 and CDR2: KGHSH and LQKENI. This CDR3 contains 14 residues. V dropped 0 bases and J dropped 3 bases, with 7 bases sitting between them. The chain has TRBV18 and TRBJ2-3; D unclear. Sequences were obtained from peripheral blood. The sequence was obtained from a man in his forties or fifties with active or convalescent COVID-19. In nucleotides, the CDR3 is TGTGCCAGCTCACCACCGGCGACAACAGATACGCAGTATTTT. This gives the protein CASSPPATTDTQYF.